The source of this T cell receptor (beta chain) is a study of blood T cell repertoires in COVID-19. Whole-study context: Samples representing acute and convalescent COVID-19 were sourced from the United States, Italy and Spain. Sample material is recorded as cDNA or gDNA derived from T cells, B-cell-depleted T cells, or PBMCs.

V lost 6 bases and J lost 7; bases outside the gene matches: 7. CDR3 length equals 13 residues. Germline CDR1 and CDR2: MDHEN and SYDVKM. In the original processing: Reference gene primer amplification in the assay estimated nucleated cell counts. Assay: immunoSEQ multiplex PCR; the TCRdb copy retains only in-frame clones and omits some. Clone size and the V and J calls come from that table; the DNA yielded D and trimming. The data hold 120,000 or so clones, with approximately 82% observed a single time. The J gene is TRBJ1-2, the V gene TRBV28, with 8 bases fitting TRBD1. This TCR came from a man aged 60-69 years with acute or convalescent COVID-19. Sequenced: peripheral blood. CDR3 amino acids: CASRPQGAGGYTF. The CDR3, as DNA: TGTGCCAGCAGACCTCAGGGGGCGGGTGGCTACACCTTC.